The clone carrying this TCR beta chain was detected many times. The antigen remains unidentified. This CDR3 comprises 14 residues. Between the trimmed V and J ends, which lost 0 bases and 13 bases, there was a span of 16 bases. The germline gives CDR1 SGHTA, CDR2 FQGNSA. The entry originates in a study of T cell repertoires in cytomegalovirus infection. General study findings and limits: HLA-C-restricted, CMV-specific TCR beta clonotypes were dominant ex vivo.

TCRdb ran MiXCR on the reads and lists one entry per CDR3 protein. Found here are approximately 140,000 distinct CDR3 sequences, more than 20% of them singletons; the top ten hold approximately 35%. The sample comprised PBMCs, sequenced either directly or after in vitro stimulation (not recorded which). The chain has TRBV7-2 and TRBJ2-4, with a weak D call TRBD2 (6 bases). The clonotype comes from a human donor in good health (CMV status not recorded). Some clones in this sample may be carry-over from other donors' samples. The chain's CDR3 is CASSLAEGPISQYF. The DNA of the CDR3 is TGTGCCAGCAGCTTAGCGGAGGGACCCATAAGCCAGTACTTC.